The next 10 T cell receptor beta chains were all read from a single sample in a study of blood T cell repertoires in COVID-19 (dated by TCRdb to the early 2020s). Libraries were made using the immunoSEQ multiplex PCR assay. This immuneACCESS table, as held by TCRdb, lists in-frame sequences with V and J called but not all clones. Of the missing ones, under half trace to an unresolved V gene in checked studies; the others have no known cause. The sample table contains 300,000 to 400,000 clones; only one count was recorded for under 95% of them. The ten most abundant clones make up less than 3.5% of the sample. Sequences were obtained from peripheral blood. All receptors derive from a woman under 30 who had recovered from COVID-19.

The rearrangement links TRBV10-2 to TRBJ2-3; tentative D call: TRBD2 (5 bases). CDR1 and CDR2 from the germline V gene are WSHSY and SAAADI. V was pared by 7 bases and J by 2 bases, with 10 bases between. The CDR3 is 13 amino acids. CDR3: CASTQRYTDTQYF. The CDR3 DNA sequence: TGCGCCAGCACCCAGCGGTACACAGATACGCAGTATTTT.

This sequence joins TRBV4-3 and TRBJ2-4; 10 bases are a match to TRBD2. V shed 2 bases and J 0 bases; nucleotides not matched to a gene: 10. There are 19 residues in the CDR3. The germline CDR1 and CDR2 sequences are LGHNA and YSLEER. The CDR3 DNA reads TGCGCCAGCAGCCAAACCGCCGCGCGACTAGCGGGAGCCAAAAACATTCAGTACTTC. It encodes CASSQTAARLAGAKNIQYF.

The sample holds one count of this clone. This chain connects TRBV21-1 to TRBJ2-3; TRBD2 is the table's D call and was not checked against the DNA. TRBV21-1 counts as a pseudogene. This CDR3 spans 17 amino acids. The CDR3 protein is CASSMTSGGSSTDTQYF. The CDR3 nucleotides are TGTGCCAGCAGCATGACTAGCGGGGGATCTAGCACAGATACGCAGTATTTT.

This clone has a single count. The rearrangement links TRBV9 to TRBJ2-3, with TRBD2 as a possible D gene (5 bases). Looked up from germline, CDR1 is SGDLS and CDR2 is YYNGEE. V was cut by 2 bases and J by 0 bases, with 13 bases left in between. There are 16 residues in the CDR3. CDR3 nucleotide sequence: TGTGCCAGCAGCGTCGGACTTTCCGCGAGCACAGATACGCAGTATTTT. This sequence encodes CASSVGLSASTDTQYF.

CDR3 coding DNA: TGTGCCTGGAGTGTTTTGCTAAGTAACACTGAAGCTTTCTTT. Translation gives CAWSVLLSNTEAFF. The rearrangement joins TRBV30 to TRBJ1-1; no firm D call. In germline, CDR1 is GTSNPN, CDR2 SVGIG (reference sequence). Trimming took 0 bases from V and 2 from J, leaving 10 bases between them. CDR3 length equals 14 residues. The whole variable domain, remainder taken from reference TRBV30 and TRBJ1-1, is SQTIHQWPATLVQPVGSPLSLECTVEGTSNPNLYWYRQAAGRGLQLLFYSVGIGQISSEVPQNLSASRPQDRQFILSSKKLLLSDSGFYLCAWSVLLSNTEAFFGQGTRLTVV.

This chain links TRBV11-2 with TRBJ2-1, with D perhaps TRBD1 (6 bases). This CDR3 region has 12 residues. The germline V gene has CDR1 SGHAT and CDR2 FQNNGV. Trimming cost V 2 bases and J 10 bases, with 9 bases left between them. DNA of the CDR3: TGTGCCAGCAGCTTACAACAGGGAGAGCAGTTCTTC. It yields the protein CASSLQQGEQFF.

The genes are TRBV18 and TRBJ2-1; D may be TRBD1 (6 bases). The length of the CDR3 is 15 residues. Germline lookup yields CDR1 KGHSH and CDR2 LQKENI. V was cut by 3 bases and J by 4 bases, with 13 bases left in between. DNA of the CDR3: TGTGCCAGCTCACCGTCTCAGGGGTCGTACAATGAGCAGTTCTTC. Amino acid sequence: CASSPSQGSYNEQFF.

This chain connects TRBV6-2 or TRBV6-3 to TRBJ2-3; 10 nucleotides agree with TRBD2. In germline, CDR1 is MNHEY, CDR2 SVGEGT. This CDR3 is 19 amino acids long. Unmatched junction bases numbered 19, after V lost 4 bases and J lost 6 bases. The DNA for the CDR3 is TGTGCCAGCAGTTCTCGGGCGGCTAGCGGGAGACGGTGGTTGGATACGCAGTATTTT. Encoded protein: CASSSRAASGRRWLDTQYF.

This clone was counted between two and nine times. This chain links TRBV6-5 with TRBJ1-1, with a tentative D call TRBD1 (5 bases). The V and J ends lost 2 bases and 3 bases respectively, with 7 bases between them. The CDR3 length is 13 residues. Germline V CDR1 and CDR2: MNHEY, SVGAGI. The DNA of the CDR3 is TGTGCCAGCAGTTACGGAGGGGACACTGAAGCTTTCTTT. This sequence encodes CASSYGGDTEAFF.

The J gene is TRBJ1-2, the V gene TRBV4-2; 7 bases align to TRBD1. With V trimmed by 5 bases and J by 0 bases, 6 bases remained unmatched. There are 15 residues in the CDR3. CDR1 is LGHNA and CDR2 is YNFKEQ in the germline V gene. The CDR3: CASSFRQGANYGYTF. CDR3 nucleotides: TGTGCCAGCAGCTTCCGACAGGGAGCTAACTATGGCTACACCTTC.